This entry lists 4 T cell receptor beta chains sequenced from one sample in a study of Graves' ophthalmopathy and Graves' hyperthyroidism. The study amplified TCR beta CDR3 regions using RNA transcripts. A first-round RT-PCR used HTBI primers, followed by a second-round multiplex PCR. MiXCR, applied by TCRdb to the multiplex PCR reads, yields one record per CDR3 protein. The sample records 620,000 or so distinct CDR3 sequences, 20% to 25% being singletons. Sequencing was done on a sample of peripheral blood. These receptors were obtained from a woman aged 18-30 years with stable Graves' hyperthyroidism. Some clones in this sample may be carry-over from other donors' samples.

The rearrangement uses TRBV3-1 and TRBJ1-1; tentative D call: TRBD1 (5 bases). Germline CDR1 reads LGHDT; CDR2 reads YNNKEL (reference sequence). The CDR3 spans 14 residues. V lost 4 bases to trimming and J lost 0 bases, with 9 bases between them. CDR3 sequence: CASSRLDMNTEAFF. The DNA for the CDR3 is TGTGCCAGCAGCCGCTTGGACATGAACACTGAAGCTTTCTTT.

The genes are TRBV7-9 and TRBJ2-7; 8 positions agree with TRBD1. Germline V gene lookup returns CDR1 SEHNR and CDR2 FQNEAQ (reference sequence). V was pared by 5 bases and J by 7 bases, with 13 bases of the junction left unmatched. This CDR3 has 15 residues. The CDR3 DNA is TGTGCCAGCAGCCCGGACAGGGCCTACCCGGGGGAGCAGTACTTC. It translates to CASSPDRAYPGEQYF.

This clonotype was picked up a small number of times. The CDR3 nucleotides are TGTGCCAGCTCACCCTCGCGGAAAGCCTACGAGCAGTACTTC. Encoded protein: CASSPSRKAYEQYF. The chain combines TRBV18 with TRBJ2-7; D is unresolved. There are 14 residues in the CDR3. Germline CDR1 is KGHSH and CDR2 is LQKENI. Trimming stripped 3 bases from V and 2 bases from J, with 11 bases between.

CDR3 DNA: TGCGCCAGCAGTTCACCCCTTCGACAGGGCTCCTACGAGCAGTACTTC. It codes for CASSSPLRQGSYEQYF. V is TRBV5-1 and J is TRBJ2-7; TRBD1 matches at 7 bases. CDR1 SGHRS and CDR2 YFSETQ come from the germline V gene. CDR3 length: 16 amino acids. V gave up 5 bases and J gave up 0 bases; unmatched junction bases: 11.